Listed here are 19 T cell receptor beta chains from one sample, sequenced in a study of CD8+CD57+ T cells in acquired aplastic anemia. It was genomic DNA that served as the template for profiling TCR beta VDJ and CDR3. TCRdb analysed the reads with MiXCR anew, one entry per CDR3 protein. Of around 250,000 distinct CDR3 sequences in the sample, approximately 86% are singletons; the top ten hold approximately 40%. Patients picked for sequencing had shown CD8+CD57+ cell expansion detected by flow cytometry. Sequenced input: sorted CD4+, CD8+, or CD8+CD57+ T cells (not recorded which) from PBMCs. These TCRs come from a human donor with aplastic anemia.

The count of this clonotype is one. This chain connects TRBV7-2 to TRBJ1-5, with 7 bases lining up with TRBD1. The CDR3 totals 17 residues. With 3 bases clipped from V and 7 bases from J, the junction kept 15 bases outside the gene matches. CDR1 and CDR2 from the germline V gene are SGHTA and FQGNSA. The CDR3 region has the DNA TGTGCCAGCAGCTTGAGACAGGGCCCGTTCGATGGCCAGCCCCAGCATTTT. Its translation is CASSLRQGPFDGQPQHF.

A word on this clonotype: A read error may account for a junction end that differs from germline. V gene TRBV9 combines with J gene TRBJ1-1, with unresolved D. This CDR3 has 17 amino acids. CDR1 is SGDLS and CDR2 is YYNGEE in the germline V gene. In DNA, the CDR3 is TGTGCCAGCGGCGTAGCGGACTATCTCCTGGTGATCACTGAAGCTTTCTTT. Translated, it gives CASGVADYLLVITEAFF.

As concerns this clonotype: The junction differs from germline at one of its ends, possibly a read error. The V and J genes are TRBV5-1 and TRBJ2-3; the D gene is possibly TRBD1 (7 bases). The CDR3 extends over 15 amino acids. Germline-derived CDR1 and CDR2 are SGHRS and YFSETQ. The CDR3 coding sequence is TGCGCCCGCAGCTTTGGGCAGGGGGGCGGCGATACGCAGTATTTT. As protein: CARSFGQGGGDTQYF.

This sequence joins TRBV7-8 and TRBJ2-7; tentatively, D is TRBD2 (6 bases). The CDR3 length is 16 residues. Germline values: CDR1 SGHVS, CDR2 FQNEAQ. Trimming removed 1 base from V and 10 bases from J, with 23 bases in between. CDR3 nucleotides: TGTGCCAGCAGCTTAGGGGGAGGTCCCGATACGCACTATCAGTACTTC. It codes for CASSLGGGPDTHYQYF. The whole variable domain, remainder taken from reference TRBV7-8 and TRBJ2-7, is GAGVSQSPRYKVAKRGQDVALRCDPISGHVSLFWYQQALGQGPEFLTYFQNEAQLDKSGLPSDRFFAERPEGSVSTLKIQRTQQEDSAVYLCASSLGGGPDTHYQYFGPGTRLTVT.

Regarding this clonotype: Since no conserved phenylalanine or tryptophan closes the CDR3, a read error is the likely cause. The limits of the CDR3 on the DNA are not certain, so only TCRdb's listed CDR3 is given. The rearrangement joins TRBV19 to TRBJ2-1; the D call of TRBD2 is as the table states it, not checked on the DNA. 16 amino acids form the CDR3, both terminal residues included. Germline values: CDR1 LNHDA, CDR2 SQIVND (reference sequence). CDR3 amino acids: CASSIASGAYSEQYFV.

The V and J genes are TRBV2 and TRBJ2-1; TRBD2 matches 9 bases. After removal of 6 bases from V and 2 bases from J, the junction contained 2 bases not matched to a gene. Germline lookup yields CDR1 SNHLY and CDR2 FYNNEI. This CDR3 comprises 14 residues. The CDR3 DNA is TGTGCCAGCAGGTCTAGCGGGACCTACAATGAGCAGTTCTTC. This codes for CASRSSGTYNEQFF. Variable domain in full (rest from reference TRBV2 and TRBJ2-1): EPEVTQTPSHQVTQMGQEVILRCVPISNHLYFYWYRQILGQKVEFLVSFYNNEISEKSEIFDDQFSVERPDGSNFTLKIRSTKLEDSAMYFCASRSSGTYNEQFFGPGTRLTVL.

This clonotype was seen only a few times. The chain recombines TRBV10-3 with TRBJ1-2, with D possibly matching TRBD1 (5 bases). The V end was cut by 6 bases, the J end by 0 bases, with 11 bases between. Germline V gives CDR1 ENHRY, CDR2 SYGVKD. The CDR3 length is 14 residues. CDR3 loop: CAISPGVANYGYTF. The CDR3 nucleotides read TGTGCCATCAGCCCGGGGGTGGCTAACTATGGCTACACCTTC.

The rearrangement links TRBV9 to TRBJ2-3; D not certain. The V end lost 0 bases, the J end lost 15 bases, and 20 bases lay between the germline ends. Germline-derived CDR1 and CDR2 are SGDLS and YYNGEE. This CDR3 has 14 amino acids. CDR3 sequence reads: CASSVGADPQKFYF. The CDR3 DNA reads TGTGCCAGCAGCGTAGGGGCAGATCCCCAGAAGTTTTATTTT.

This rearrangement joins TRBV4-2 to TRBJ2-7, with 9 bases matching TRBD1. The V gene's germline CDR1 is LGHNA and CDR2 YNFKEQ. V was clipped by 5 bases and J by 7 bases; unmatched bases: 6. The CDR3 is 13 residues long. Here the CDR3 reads CASSGRQGEEQYF. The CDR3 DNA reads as TGTGCCAGCAGCGGAAGACAGGGGGAAGAGCAGTACTTC.

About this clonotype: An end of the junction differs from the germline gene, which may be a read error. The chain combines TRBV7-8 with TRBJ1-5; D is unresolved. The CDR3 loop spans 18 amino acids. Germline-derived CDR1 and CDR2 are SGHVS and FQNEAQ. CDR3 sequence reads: CASSLPGAPAYSYQPQHF. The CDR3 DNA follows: TGTGCCAGCAGTTTACCGGGAGCTCCGGCATATAGCTATCAGCCCCAGCATTTT.

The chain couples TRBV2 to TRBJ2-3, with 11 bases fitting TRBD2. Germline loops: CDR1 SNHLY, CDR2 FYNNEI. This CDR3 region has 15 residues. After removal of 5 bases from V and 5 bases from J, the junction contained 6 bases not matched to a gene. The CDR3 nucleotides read TGTGCCAGCAGTTACGGGACTAGCGGAATAGATACGCAGTATTTT. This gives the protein CASSYGTSGIDTQYF.

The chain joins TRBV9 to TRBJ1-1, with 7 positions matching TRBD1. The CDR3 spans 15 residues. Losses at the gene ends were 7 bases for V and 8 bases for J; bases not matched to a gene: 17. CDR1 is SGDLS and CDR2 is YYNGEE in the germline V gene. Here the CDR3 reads CASGLAVTGNYEAFF. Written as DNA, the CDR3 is TGTGCCAGCGGCTTAGCTGTGACAGGGAACTACGAAGCTTTCTTT.

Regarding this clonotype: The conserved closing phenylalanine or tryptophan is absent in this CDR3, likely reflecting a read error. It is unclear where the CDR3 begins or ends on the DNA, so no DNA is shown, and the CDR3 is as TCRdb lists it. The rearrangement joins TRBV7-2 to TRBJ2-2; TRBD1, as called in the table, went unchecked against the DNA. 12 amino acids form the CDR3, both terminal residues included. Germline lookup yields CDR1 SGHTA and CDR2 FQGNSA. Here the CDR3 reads CASSLIPGADYV.

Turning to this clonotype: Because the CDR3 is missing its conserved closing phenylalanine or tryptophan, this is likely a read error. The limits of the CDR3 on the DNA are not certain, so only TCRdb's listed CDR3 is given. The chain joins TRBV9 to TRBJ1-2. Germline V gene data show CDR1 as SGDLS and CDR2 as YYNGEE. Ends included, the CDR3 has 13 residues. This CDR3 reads CASLQDQRAGYPL.

CDR3 protein: CASSLDSDAQYF. The CDR3 region has the DNA TGTGCCAGCAGCTTAGATTCGGATGCGCAGTATTTT. This chain uses TRBV11-3 with TRBJ2-3; unclear D gene. The CDR3 is 12 residues long. CDR1 is SGHNT and CDR2 is YENEEA in the germline V gene. Trimming took off 0 bases at V and 10 bases at J, with 8 bases between the two ends.

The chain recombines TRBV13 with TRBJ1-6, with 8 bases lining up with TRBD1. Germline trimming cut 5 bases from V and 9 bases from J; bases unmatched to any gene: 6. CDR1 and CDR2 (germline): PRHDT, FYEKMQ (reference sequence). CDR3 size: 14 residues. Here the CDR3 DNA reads TGTGCCAGCAGCCATGACAGGGGACTTTCACCCCTCCACTTT. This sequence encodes CASSHDRGLSPLHF.

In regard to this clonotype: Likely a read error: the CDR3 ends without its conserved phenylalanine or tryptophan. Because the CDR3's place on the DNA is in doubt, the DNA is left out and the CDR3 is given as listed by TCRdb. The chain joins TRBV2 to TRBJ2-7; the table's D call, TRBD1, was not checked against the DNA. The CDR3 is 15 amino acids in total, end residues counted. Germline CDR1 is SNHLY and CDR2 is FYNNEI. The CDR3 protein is CASGVGTTDTHDFCP.

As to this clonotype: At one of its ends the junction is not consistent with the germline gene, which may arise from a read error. The CDR3: CASGDSYSNTQQFF. In DNA, the CDR3 is TGTGCCAGCGGTGACTCGTATAGCAATACGCAGCAGTTTTTT. J is TRBJ1-5 and V is TRBV2; D is unresolved. The germline V gene has CDR1 SNHLY and CDR2 FYNNEI. This CDR3 comprises 14 residues. The whole variable domain, filled in from reference TRBV2 and TRBJ1-5, reads EPEVTQTPSHQVTQMGQEVILRCVPISNHLYFYWYRQILGQKVEFLVSFYNNEISEKSEIFDDQFSVERPDGSNFTLKIRSTKLEDSAMYFCASGDSYSNTQQFFGDGTRLSIL.

CDR3 DNA: TGTGCCAGCAGCTTACGGGTTCAGGGGTTTTACAATGAGTACACCTTC. Its translation: CASSLRVQGFYNEYTF. The genes are TRBV7-8 and TRBJ1-2; a possible D gene is TRBD1 (6 bases). Germline V gives CDR1 SGHVS, CDR2 FQNEAQ. The CDR3 is 16 residues long. The germline V and J ends were trimmed by 2 bases and 11 bases, with 24 bases remaining between them. Full variable domain (remainder filled in from reference TRBV7-8 and TRBJ1-2): GAGVSQSPRYKVAKRGQDVALRCDPISGHVSLFWYQQALGQGPEFLTYFQNEAQLDKSGLPSDRFFAERPEGSVSTLKIQRTQQEDSAVYLCASSLRVQGFYNEYTFGSGTRLTVV.